This paragraph reports one T cell receptor beta chain. In its sample, this clonotype was seen a few times. Its antigen target is currently unknown. Qualities for individual bases were not recorded, and no much larger clone is one base off. This sample is drawn from a study of T cells after yellow fever vaccination (dated by TCRdb to between 2018 and 2021). Background on the whole study: The SMART-Seq v4 Ultra Low Input RNA kit was used to prepare libraries from fractions with low cell numbers. To follow T-cell clones before and after both primary and booster YFV17D yellow fever vaccination, bulk TCR alpha and beta repertoires underwent longitudinal sequencing. Two healthy male donors, one aged 18 to 30 and one aged 30 to 40 years, made up the cohort. Blood was collected at multiple timepoints before and after primary and secondary immunization, and bulk PBMC replicates and cell subsets were isolated. Broader findings and caveats from the paper: Because the study included only a couple of donors, the extent to which the findings can be generalized is limited. Most clones expanded after primary vaccination were re-detected after the booster (about 96% of CD4 and approximately 88% of CD8), suggesting broad memory maintenance. FACS-sorted repertoires could contain abundant contaminating clonotypes from the bulk population, so computational filtering was required. A small fraction of clonotypes appeared in both the CD4 and CD8 compartments, likely as a result of convergent recombination. The secondary T-cell response was found to be weaker but faster than the primary response, with a peak reached on day 5 rather than on day 15.

The treatment or condition label of this sample denotes: live attenuated yellow fever vaccine strain. At every blood-draw timepoint, two biological replicates of bulk PBMCs were collected. PBMCs were isolated from peripheral blood using a standard Ficoll-Paque protocol. TriZol was used to extract RNA from bulk PBMCs, CD4 and CD8 fractions, and dextramer-positive and dextramer-negative fractions. The data were produced on an Illumina NovaSeq 6000. TCR cDNA was synthesized by 5'RACE template switching, which introduced a universal primer site and unique molecular identifiers. Priming for cDNA synthesis came from both the TCR alpha and TCR beta constant segments. Libraries were amplified in two PCR steps, with sample barcodes and sequencing adapters added in the second step. Sequencing of libraries was performed on Illumina HiSeq 2500 (2x100 bp) or NovaSeq (2x150 bp). The study's own analysis went as follows. MIGEC was used to demultiplex reads and collapse the reads into UMI consensus sequences, and MiXCR was used for V(D)J alignment. Clonotypes responding to the vaccine were identified with edgeR on replicate PBMC samples, with the criteria of FDR below 0.01 and a log2 fold change above 5 up to day 15. Each bulk clonotype was labeled CD4 or CD8 based on which sequenced repertoire, CD4 or CD8, contained the clonotype at higher abundance. TCRdb trimmed public reads at Q25 via fastp, called clones via MiXCR and kept in-frame beta chains. Each entry merges the rows of one CDR3 protein and shows their most common DNA and genes. TCRdb's processing, not the authors', yielded these V and J calls. The sample has a few hundred thousand distinct CDR3 sequences on record, approximately 3.9% of them singletons. The ten largest clones represent 23% of the sample.

The germline V gene encodes CDR1 SGHTA and CDR2 FQGNSA. From cysteine to phenylalanine, the CDR3 is 16 amino acids long. Only the CDR3 DNA is retained, 48 bases long and in frame from the first base. V and J lose 4 bases and 5 bases, and a span of 17 bases separates them. The sequence derives from a man younger than 30 who received the YFV17D yellow fever vaccine. The receptor chain draws on TRBV7-2 and TRBJ2-2; a tentative D call is TRBD2 (7 bases match). This specimen consisted of PBMCs, obtained on the day of the yellow fever booster vaccination. The DNA reads as follows: TGTGCCAGCAGCTCCGTGGGGGGGGCGGGAACCGGGGAGCTGTTTTTT. The resulting protein is CASSSVGGAGTGELFF.